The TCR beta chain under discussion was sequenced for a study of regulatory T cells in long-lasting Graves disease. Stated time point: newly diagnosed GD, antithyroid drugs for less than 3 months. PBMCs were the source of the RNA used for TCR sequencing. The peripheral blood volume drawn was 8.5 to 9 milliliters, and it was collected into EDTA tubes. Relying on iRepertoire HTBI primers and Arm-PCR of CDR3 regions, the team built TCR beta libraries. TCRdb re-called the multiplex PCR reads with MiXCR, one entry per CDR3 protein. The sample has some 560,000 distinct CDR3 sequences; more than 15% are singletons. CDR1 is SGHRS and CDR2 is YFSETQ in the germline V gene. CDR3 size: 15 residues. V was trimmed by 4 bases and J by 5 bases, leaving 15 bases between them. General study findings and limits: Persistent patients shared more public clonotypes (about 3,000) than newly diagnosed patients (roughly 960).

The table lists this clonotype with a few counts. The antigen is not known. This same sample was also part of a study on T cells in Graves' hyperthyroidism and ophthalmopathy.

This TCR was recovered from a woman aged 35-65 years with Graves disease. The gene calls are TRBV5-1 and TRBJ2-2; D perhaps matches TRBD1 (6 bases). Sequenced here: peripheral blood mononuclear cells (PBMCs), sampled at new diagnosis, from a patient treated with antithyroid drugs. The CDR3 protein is CASSLDRLGTGELFF. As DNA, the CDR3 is TGCGCCAGCAGCCTAGACAGGCTGGGGACCGGGGAGCTGTTTTTT.